The entry that follows covers one T cell receptor (beta chain) sequence. What it recognizes is unknown. This sample stems from a study of long-term antiretroviral therapy in people with HIV. General study results and limits: ART was followed by higher diversity that remained below transplant donor controls.

Germline V lookup: CDR1 SGHRS, CDR2 YFSETQ. Trimming took 0 bases from V and 1 from J, leaving 8 bases between them. The CDR3 length is 15 residues. The run of the v3.0 immunoSEQ assay was at survey level. Sequencing set out to capture about 35,000-55,000 T-cell genomes per sample. TCRdb's copy holds only in-frame clones and misses some; the assay was immunoSEQ multiplex PCR. The data hold around 37,000 clones, with 65% to 90% observed a single time. The chain combines TRBV5-1 with TRBJ1-5; D gene unclear. The sequencing used unsorted PBMCs, collected 3.3 years after starting antiretroviral therapy. The clonotype comes from a man aged 18 to 30 with HIV. This CDR3 is CASSLEGHSNQPQHF. The CDR3 region has the DNA TGCGCCAGCAGCTTGGAAGGTCACAGCAATCAGCCCCAGCATTTT.